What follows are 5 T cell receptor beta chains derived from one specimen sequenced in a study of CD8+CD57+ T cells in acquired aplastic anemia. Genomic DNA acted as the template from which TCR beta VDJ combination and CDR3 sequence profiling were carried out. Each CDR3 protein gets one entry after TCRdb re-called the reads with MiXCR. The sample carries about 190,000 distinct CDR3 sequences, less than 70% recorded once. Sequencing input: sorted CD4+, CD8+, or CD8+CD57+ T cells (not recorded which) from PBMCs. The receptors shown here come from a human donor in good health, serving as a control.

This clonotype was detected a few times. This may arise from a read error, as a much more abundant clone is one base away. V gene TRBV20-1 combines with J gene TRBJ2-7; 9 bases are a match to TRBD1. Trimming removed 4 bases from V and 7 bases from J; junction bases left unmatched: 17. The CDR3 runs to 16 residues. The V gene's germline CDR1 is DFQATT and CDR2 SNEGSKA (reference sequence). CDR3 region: CSAKEFGTGIFREQYF. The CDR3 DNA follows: TGCAGTGCTAAAGAATTTGGGACAGGGATCTTTAGGGAGCAGTACTTC.

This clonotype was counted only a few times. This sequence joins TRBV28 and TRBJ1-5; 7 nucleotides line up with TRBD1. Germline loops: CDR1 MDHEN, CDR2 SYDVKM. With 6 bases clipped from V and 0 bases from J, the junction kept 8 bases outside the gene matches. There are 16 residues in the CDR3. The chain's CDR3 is CASRSYRGNSNQPQHF. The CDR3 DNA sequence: TGTGCCAGCAGATCTTACAGGGGAAATAGCAATCAGCCCCAGCATTTT.

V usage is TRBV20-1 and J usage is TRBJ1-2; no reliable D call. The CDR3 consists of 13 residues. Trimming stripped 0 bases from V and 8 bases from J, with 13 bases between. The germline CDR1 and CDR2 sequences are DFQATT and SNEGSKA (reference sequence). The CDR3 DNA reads TGCAGTGCTAGAGATCGGGGTGGCGTGGGCTACACCTTC. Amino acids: CSARDRGGVGYTF.

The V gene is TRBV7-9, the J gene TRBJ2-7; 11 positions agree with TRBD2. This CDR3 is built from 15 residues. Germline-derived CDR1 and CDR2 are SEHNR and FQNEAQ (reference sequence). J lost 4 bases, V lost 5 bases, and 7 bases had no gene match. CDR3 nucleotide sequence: TGTGCCAGCAGCAACGAGGGACTAGCGGTGTACGAGCAGTACTTC. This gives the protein CASSNEGLAVYEQYF.

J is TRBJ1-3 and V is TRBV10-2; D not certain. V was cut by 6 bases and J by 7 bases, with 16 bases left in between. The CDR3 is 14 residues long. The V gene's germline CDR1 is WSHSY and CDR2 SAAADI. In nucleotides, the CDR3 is TGCGCCAGCAGCGGCTCCACCGGCGGGAACACCATATATTTT. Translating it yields CASSGSTGGNTIYF.